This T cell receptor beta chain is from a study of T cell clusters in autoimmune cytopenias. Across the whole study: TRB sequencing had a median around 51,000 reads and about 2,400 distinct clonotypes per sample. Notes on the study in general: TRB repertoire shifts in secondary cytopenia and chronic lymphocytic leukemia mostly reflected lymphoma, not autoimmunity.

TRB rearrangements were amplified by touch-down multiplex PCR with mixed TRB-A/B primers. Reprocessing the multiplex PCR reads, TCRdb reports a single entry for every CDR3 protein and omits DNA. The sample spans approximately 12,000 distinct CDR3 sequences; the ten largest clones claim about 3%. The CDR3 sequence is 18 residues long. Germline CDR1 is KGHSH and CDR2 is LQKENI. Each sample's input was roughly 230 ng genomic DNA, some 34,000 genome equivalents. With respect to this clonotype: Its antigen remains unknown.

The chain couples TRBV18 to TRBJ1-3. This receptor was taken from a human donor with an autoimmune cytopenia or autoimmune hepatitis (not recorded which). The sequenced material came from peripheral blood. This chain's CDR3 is CASSPYRVSNSLVNTIYF.